This T cell receptor beta chain was identified in a study of cytomegalovirus exposure and HLA in healthy donors. Study at large: The approximately 670 first-cohort repertoires and the 130 or so validation repertoires shared the same platform, a later analysis reported.

Study-level results: Accounts indicate the classifier identified cytomegalovirus status with strong specificity and sensitivity. In the 100 to 150 validation repertoires, 85% to 95% of cluster scores exceeded 0, per a later analysis.

Notes on this clone: What it recognizes is unknown.

Generated by immunoSEQ multiplex PCR, the TCRdb table keeps only in-frame clones and is missing some. This sample has 60,000 to 80,000 clones, with approximately 80% found just once. V dropped 3 bases and J dropped 8 bases, with 13 bases sitting between them. Germline values: CDR1 LNHDA, CDR2 SQIVND (reference sequence). The CDR3 totals 13 residues. The clonotype originates from a man aged 30 to 39 in good health and CMV-seronegative. The chain carries TRBV19 and TRBJ1-1, with D hard to call. Sequenced input: PBMCs. The CDR3 region has the DNA TGTGCCAGTAGTATCGGGGTCGCCTTAGAAGCTTTCTTT. Protein sequence: CASSIGVALEAFF.